This TCR beta chain appears in the sequencing data of a study of cytomegalovirus exposure and HLA in healthy donors. The study's findings and limits: In the 120 validation repertoires, approximately 93% of cluster scores exceeded 0, per a later analysis.

Comments on this clone: No antigen is known for it.

The germline V and J ends were trimmed by 5 bases and 4 bases, with 9 bases remaining between them. The V gene's germline CDR1 is SGHDN and CDR2 FVKESK. The CDR3 is 13 residues long. The method was immunoSEQ multiplex PCR; TCRdb's version includes in-frame clones alone and lacks a portion of them. This table holds tens of thousands of clones, 90% to 95% found once. This clonotype was obtained from a woman aged 25-40 years in good health and CMV-seropositive. The source material was PBMCs. The gene calls are TRBV14 and TRBJ2-1, with D possibly TRBD1 on 6 matching bases. CDR3 sequence (DNA): TGTGCCAGCAGCGCGGACAGATACAATGAGCAGTTCTTC. As protein: CASSADRYNEQFF. Filled out from reference TRBV14 and TRBJ2-1, the complete variable domain reads EAGVTQFPSHSVIEKGQTVTLRCDPISGHDNLYWYRRVMGKEIKFLLHFVKESKQDESGMPNNRFLAERTGGTYSTLKVQPAELEDSGVYFCASSADRYNEQFFGPGTRLTVL.